This T cell receptor beta chain was documented in a study of cytomegalovirus exposure and HLA in healthy donors. PCR amplification relied on 60 Vbeta primers (plus 13 Jbeta primers). The protocol was immunoSEQ multiplex PCR, while the TCRdb copy is restricted to in-frame clones and leaves out a portion. The data contain about 85,000 clones, about three quarters of them singletons. V was shortened by 4 bases and J by 8 bases, with 21 bases between the two germline ends. Germline-derived CDR1 and CDR2 are SGHNT and YYREEE (reference sequence). This CDR3 spans 16 amino acids. The chain employs TRBV5-4 and TRBJ2-2; weak D call: TRBD2 (6 bases). Sequencing was done on a sample of PBMCs. The TCR was taken from a boy between 5 and 17 years old in good health and CMV-seronegative. The CDR3 DNA reads TGTGCCAGCAGCCCCTCGGGGCGGGACCGAACAGGGGAGCTGTTTTTT. Protein product: CASSPSGRDRTGELFF.